The clone carrying this TCR beta chain was detected a few times. The antigen is unknown. The PCR contained 60 Vbeta and 13 Jbeta primers. The assay was immunoSEQ multiplex PCR, and TCRdb's table has in-frame clones only and misses some. In the table there are 210,000 or so clones, about three quarters of which are singletons. Germline V gene data show CDR1 as MNHNS and CDR2 as SASEGT. V lost 6 bases and J lost 6, with 18 bases in between. The CDR3 spans 15 residues. This entry comes from a study of cytomegalovirus exposure and HLA in healthy donors. Whole-study findings and limits: In vitro testing confirmed a few CMV-associated chains as specific for CMV antigens. A later analysis reportedly found fewer N-insertions in an Asian-associated ancestry cluster than the approximately 730-donor mean. Further analysis was carried out later, and it showed several of the most significant clusters appearing linked to common viral pathogens.

The clonotype originates from an older woman in good health and CMV-seropositive. The chain employs TRBV6-1 and TRBJ2-1; D possibly corresponds to TRBD2 (6 bases). The source material was PBMCs. The CDR3 DNA sequence: TGTGCCAGCAGGGGCCAGCGGGCAGGGCCCAATGAGCAGTTCTTC. Protein product: CASRGQRAGPNEQFF.